The rows below give T cell receptor beta chains drawn from one sample of a study of blood T cell repertoires in COVID-19. Sequencing was performed with immunoSEQ multiplex PCR; in TCRdb, only in-frame clones are kept and a portion is missing. The sample records over 150,000 clones, more than 75% being singletons. The sequenced sample was peripheral blood. These receptors were obtained from a man aged 35 to 55 with active or convalescent COVID-19. Each CDR3 is given with its conserved first and last residue. Fields, in order: J gene, clone size, V gene, D gene, CDR3 protein, CDR3 DNA. The D gene is left open where the match is weak. Clone size is stated in some rows and not others, as once, few, many or a class when expanded.

TRBJ2-7	.	TRBV9	TRBD1	CASSVGGTGFHEQYF	TGTGCCAGCAGCGTCGGGGGGACAGGGTTCCACGAGCAGTACTTC
TRBJ2-7	.	TRBV7-9	TRBD1	CASSLQGAFEQYF	TGTGCCAGCAGCTTACAGGGGGCTTTTGAGCAGTACTTC
TRBJ1-4	.	TRBV4-1	.	CASSQVQVNEKLFF	TGCGCCAGCAGCCAAGTTCAGGTGAATGAAAAACTGTTTTTT
TRBJ1-6	.	TRBV30	.	CAWSGLRGNSPLHF	TGTGCCTGGAGTGGGCTCCGGGGGAATTCACCCCTCCACTTT
TRBJ1-3	.	TRBV29-1	.	CSVAVPNSGNTIYF	TGCAGCGTTGCGGTACCGAACTCTGGAAACACCATATATTTT
TRBJ2-7	.	TRBV19	.	CASSRRVDSYEQYF	TGTGCCAGTAGCCGCAGGGTAGATAGTTACGAGCAGTACTTC
TRBJ1-4	.	TRBV28	.	CASSVNREKLFF	TGTGCCAGCAGTGTCAACCGGGAAAAACTGTTTTTT
TRBJ1-1	.	TRBV7-2	.	CASSLEFMNTEAFF	TGTGCCAGCAGCTTAGAATTCATGAACACTGAAGCTTTCTTT
TRBJ2-1	.	TRBV11-2	.	CASSLGATGASSYNEQFF	TGTGCCAGCAGCTTAGGAGCGACAGGCGCGAGCTCCTACAATGAGCAGTTCTTC
TRBJ2-7	.	TRBV27	.	CASSLNNPGILHEQYF	TGTGCCAGCAGTTTAAACAATCCAGGGATCCTCCACGAGCAGTACTTC
TRBJ1-5	.	TRBV5-5	.	CASSLVGDSNQPQHF	TGTGCCAGCAGCTTGGTCGGGGATAGCAATCAGCCCCAGCATTTT
TRBJ2-5	.	TRBV19	.	CASSIGGAQETQYF	TGTGCCAGTAGTATAGGTGGGGCCCAAGAGACCCAGTACTTC
TRBJ2-1	.	TRBV5-1	TRBD1	CASRGQGPYNEQFF	TGCGCCAGCAGGGGACAGGGCCCCTACAATGAGCAGTTCTTC
TRBJ2-7	once	TRBV30	TRBD2	CAWSRLAGAYEQYF	TGTGCCTGGAGTAGACTAGCGGGGGCCTACGAGCAGTACTTC
TRBJ1-5	.	TRBV6-2/TRBV6-3	TRBD1	CASSPDTTGNQPQHF	TGTGCCAGCAGCCCGGATACGACAGGGAATCAGCCCCAGCATTTT
TRBJ1-3	once	TRBV28	.	CASSFAGGTLGNTIYF	TGTGCCAGCAGTTTTGCTGGGGGCACTCTGGGAAACACCATATATTTT
TRBJ2-1	.	TRBV30	TRBD1	CAWSRGFDNEQFF	TGTGCCTGGAGCAGGGGGTTTGATAATGAGCAGTTCTTC
TRBJ1-6	.	TRBV10-1	TRBD1	CASGDRNSPLHF	TGCGCCAGCGGGGACAGAAATTCACCCCTCCACTTT
TRBJ1-2	.	TRBV5-4	.	CASSPDLTANYGYTF	TGTGCCAGCAGCCCTGACCTTACAGCCAACTATGGCTACACCTTC
TRBJ1-2	few	TRBV28	TRBD1	CASSPLGTGVGGYTF	TGTGCCAGCAGTCCGTTAGGGACAGGGGTGGGTGGCTACACCTTC
TRBJ2-5	.	TRBV6-5	.	CASSRTVQETQYF	TGTGCCAGCAGTCGTACAGTTCAAGAGACCCAGTACTTC
TRBJ1-3	.	TRBV7-6	.	CASSPDLAGNTIYF	TGTGCCAGCAGCCCAGACTTGGCGGGAAACACCATATATTTT
TRBJ2-1	.	TRBV3-1/TRBV3-2	.	CASSQGSGAEQFF	TGTGCCAGCAGCCAAGGGTCAGGGGCTGAGCAGTTCTTC
TRBJ2-3	.	TRBV18	TRBD1	CASSPGPGQHQSTDTQYF	TGTGCCAGCTCACCAGGTCCGGGACAGCACCAGAGCACAGATACGCAGTATTTT
TRBJ1-3	few	TRBV12-2	.	CASRLGQGHGNTIYF	TGTGCAAGTCGCTTAGGACAGGGGCATGGAAACACCATATATTTT
TRBJ2-7	.	TRBV10-3	.	CAISADYEQYF	TGTGCCATCAGTGCAGACTACGAGCAGTACTTC
TRBJ2-3	once	TRBV4-1	TRBD2	CASTTSGGPGPDTQYF	TGCGCCAGCACTACTAGCGGGGGGCCGGGGCCAGATACGCAGTATTTT
TRBJ2-2	.	TRBV4-2	TRBD1	CASSNSGTGDTGELFF	TGTGCCAGCAGCAATTCCGGGACAGGGGACACCGGGGAGCTGTTTTTT
TRBJ2-2	.	TRBV7-3	.	CASSLNSIKGGTGELFF	TGTGCCAGCAGCTTAAATTCAATTAAAGGGGGCACCGGGGAGCTGTTTTTT
TRBJ1-4	.	TRBV9	TRBD1	CASSVTGGLTNEKLFF	TGTGCCAGCAGCGTGACAGGGGGATTAACTAATGAAAAACTGTTTTTT
TRBJ2-1	.	TRBV5-4	TRBD2	CASSSGTSGGGIRVGEQFF	TGTGCCAGCTCTTCCGGGACTAGCGGGGGGGGTATCCGCGTCGGTGAGCAGTTCTTC
TRBJ2-5	.	TRBV28	.	CASMGGRQETQYF	TGTGCCAGCATGGGGGGTCGCCAAGAGACCCAGTACTTC
TRBJ2-5	.	TRBV11-2	TRBD1	CASSSRDRGETQYF	TGTGCCAGCAGCTCCCGCGACAGGGGGGAGACCCAGTACTTC
TRBJ2-7	.	TRBV29-1	TRBD1	CSCVGQVAPYEQYF	TGCAGCTGCGTTGGACAGGTTGCCCCCTACGAGCAGTACTTC
TRBJ2-4	.	TRBV7-2	.	CASSLTDSTKNIQYF	TGTGCCAGCAGCCTCACGGACAGCACTAAAAACATTCAGTACTTC
TRBJ1-6	.	TRBV10-1	.	CASSATPDNSPLHF	TGCGCCAGCAGTGCGACACCCGATAATTCACCCCTCCACTTT
TRBJ2-1	.	TRBV5-5	TRBD1	CASSADRGSYNEQFF	TGTGCCAGCAGCGCTGACAGGGGGTCCTACAATGAGCAGTTCTTC
TRBJ1-3	.	TRBV2	.	CASIPQGFGNTIYF	TGTGCCAGCATTCCCCAGGGGTTTGGAAACACCATATATTTT
TRBJ2-3	once	TRBV3-1/TRBV3-2	TRBD2	CASSQSGGGTDTQYF	TGTGCCAGCAGCCAAAGCGGGGGGGGCACAGATACGCAGTATTTT
TRBJ1-1	few	TRBV7-9	.	CASSLARGPQGTEAFF	TGTGCCAGCAGCTTAGCCAGGGGCCCCCAGGGAACTGAAGCTTTCTTT
TRBJ1-3	once	TRBV3-1/TRBV3-2	.	CASSRGALSGNTIYF	TGTGCCAGCAGTCGTGGGGCCCTCTCTGGAAACACCATATATTTT
TRBJ2-1	.	TRBV28	TRBD1	CASTLGGGDEQFF	TGTGCCAGCACCCTAGGGGGCGGCGATGAGCAGTTCTTC
TRBJ1-1	.	TRBV19	TRBD1	CASSPGTGRYTEAFF	TGTGCCAGTAGCCCCGGGACAGGGCGGTACACTGAAGCTTTCTTT
TRBJ2-5	.	TRBV12-3/TRBV12-4	TRBD2	CASGRRGGETQYF	TGTGCCAGCGGCCGTCGGGGGGGAGAGACCCAGTACTTC
TRBJ2-1	.	TRBV6-5	TRBD2	CASRGLASEQFF	TGTGCCAGCAGGGGACTAGCAAGCGAACAGTTCTTC
TRBJ1-1	.	TRBV19	.	CAIRVGTEAFF	TGTGCCATCAGGGTTGGTACTGAAGCTTTCTTT
TRBJ1-2	.	TRBV2	.	CASTSRQSSYGYTF	TGTGCCAGCACCTCGCGGCAGTCTTCCTATGGCTACACCTTC
TRBJ1-6	.	TRBV7-2	.	CASSLDRFSPLHF	TGTGCCAGCAGCTTAGACAGATTTTCACCCCTCCACTTT
TRBJ2-3	.	TRBV7-3	.	CASSLGRPGGFADTQYF	TGTGCCAGCAGCTTAGGGAGGCCAGGGGGGTTTGCAGATACGCAGTATTTT
TRBJ1-2	.	TRBV12-3/TRBV12-4	TRBD1	CASSPYRGGYTF	TGTGCCAGCAGTCCGTACAGGGGCGGCTACACCTTC
TRBJ1-5	.	TRBV30	.	CAWGIPRGDQPQHF	TGTGCCTGGGGCATCCCCAGGGGAGATCAGCCCCAGCATTTT
TRBJ2-5	once	TRBV7-3	TRBD1	CASSLGTVEETQYF	TGTGCCAGCAGCTTAGGGACAGTCGAAGAGACCCAGTACTTC
TRBJ2-1	.	TRBV24-1	TRBD1	CATSDSGQGSYNEQFF	TGTGCCACCAGTGATTCTGGACAGGGATCCTACAATGAGCAGTTCTTC
TRBJ1-1	.	TRBV2	TRBD1	CASSRDRGNTEAFF	TGTGCCAGCAGCCGGGACAGGGGAAACACTGAAGCTTTCTTT
TRBJ2-1	.	TRBV5-1	.	CASSFAHGYNEQFF	TGCGCCAGCAGCTTCGCCCACGGCTACAATGAGCAGTTCTTC
TRBJ2-3	.	TRBV30	TRBD2	CAWKLAGAVSTDTQYF	TGTGCCTGGAAACTAGCGGGGGCCGTTAGCACAGATACGCAGTATTTT
TRBJ2-4	.	TRBV6-2/TRBV6-3	TRBD1	CASSETGLRNIQYF	TGTGCCAGCAGTGAGACAGGGCTGCGAAACATTCAGTACTTC
TRBJ2-1	.	TRBV7-3	.	CASSYGFNSNEQFF	TGTGCCAGCAGTTATGGTTTCAACTCCAATGAGCAGTTCTTC
TRBJ1-6	.	TRBV6-2/TRBV6-3	TRBD1	CASSYRQGTSPLHF	TGTGCCAGCAGTTACAGACAGGGGACTTCACCCCTCCACTTT